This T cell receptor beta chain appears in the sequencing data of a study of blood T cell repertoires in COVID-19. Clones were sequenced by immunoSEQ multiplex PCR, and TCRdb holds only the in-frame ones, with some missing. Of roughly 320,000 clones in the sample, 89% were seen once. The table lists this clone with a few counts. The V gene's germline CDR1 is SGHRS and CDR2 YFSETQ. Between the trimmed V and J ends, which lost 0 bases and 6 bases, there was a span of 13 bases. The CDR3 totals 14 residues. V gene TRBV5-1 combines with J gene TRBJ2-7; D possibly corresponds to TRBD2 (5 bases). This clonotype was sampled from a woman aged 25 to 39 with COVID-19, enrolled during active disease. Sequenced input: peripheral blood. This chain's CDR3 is CASSLGALRVEQYF. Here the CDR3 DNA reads TGCGCCAGCAGCTTGGGGGCTTTGCGGGTCGAGCAGTACTTC.